This section outlines one T cell receptor beta chain sequence together with its context. Antigen specificity is unknown. PCR was performed using 60 Vbeta and 13 Jbeta primers. Using immunoSEQ multiplex PCR, the repertoire was profiled, and TCRdb retains in-frame clones only, with some absent. The table has around 160,000 clones, around 75% seen once. These data come from a study of cytomegalovirus exposure and HLA in healthy donors. General observations from the study: Most subjects had HLA-A and HLA-B alleles reportedly predicted accurately by TCR beta sequences.

Input material: PBMCs. The receptor's source is a human donor in good health.

DNA of the CDR3: TGTGCCAGCAGTACCCCCGGGACTCAGAGCGAGCAGTACTTC. As protein: CASSTPGTQSEQYF. The chain carries TRBV6-5 and TRBJ2-7, with D maybe TRBD2 (6 bases). Per the germline V gene, CDR1 is MNHEY and CDR2 is SVGAGI. The V end lost 5 bases, the J end lost 6 bases, and 17 bases lay between the germline ends. The CDR3 has 14 residues.